Listed below are T cell receptor beta chains from one sample, sequenced in a study of Graves' ophthalmopathy and Graves' hyperthyroidism. Each CDR3 protein is one row after TCRdb ran MiXCR on the multiplex PCR reads. The sample has approximately 540,000 distinct CDR3 sequences; under 40% are singletons. The specimen was peripheral blood or thyroid tissue (not recorded which). Receptors were obtained from an adult man with Graves' hyperthyroidism. The CDR3 runs from the conserved cysteine through the conserved F or W. Each record gives: CDR3 protein, clone size, J gene, V gene. Only some rows state a clone size, as once, few, many or a class for expanded clones.

CASSLADWNQPQHF | many | TRBJ1-5 | TRBV7-6
CASSFRGSYEQYF | - | TRBJ2-7 | TRBV7-9
CASSLTGTGANGYEQYF | - | TRBJ2-7 | TRBV7-2
CAIRPPTGELSPLHF | - | TRBJ1-6 | TRBV10-3
CAGGGQDPYEQYF | - | TRBJ2-7 | TRBV10-3
CASSILADSYSGNTIYF | few | TRBJ1-3 | TRBV19
CAASGNASPLHF | many | TRBJ1-6 | TRBV2
CASSESVRGRLDF | - | TRBJ2-3 | TRBV10-2
CASRRGIGANYGYTF | many | TRBJ1-2 | TRBV12-3/TRBV12-4
CASSLDRWSGNTIYF | - | TRBJ1-3 | TRBV5-1
CSVGGQGKMETQYF | - | TRBJ2-5 | TRBV29-1
CSARAGTSGGNEQFF | few | TRBJ2-1 | TRBV20-1
CASSYSRPGLAGVSYEQYF | - | TRBJ2-7 | TRBV25-1
CASSFHPGSFSYEQYF | few | TRBJ2-7 | TRBV5-6
CASSDSGYNEQYF | once | TRBJ2-7 | TRBV7-9
CASSFVTAYGYTF | many | TRBJ1-2 | TRBV7-2
CASSSPDRAGGFTF | - | TRBJ1-2 | TRBV24-1
CASSTNHGTGMYEQYF | - | TRBJ2-7 | TRBV2
CASSGGTARGRDGYTF | once | TRBJ1-2 | TRBV2
CASSGTNGLTGELFF | many | TRBJ2-2 | TRBV7-9
CASKSSSCEQYF | - | TRBJ2-7 | TRBV5-1
CSARDFTSGRETQYF | once | TRBJ2-5 | TRBV20-1
CASSYSRQGGGYTF | many | TRBJ1-2 | TRBV6-5
CASSLLSLETQYF | many | TRBJ2-5 | TRBV5-5
CSARDAGVTYEQYF | many | TRBJ2-7 | TRBV20-1
CASSTWDRGRDTQYF | - | TRBJ2-3 | TRBV9
CVSRRAGEGNTIYF | many | TRBJ1-3 | TRBV25-1
CASTPLGLVYEQYF | many | TRBJ2-7 | TRBV7-9
CAISERTGGNEQFF | - | - | TRBV10-3
CASSKETQGAYSNQPQHF | few | TRBJ1-5 | TRBV4-1
CASSRDRSGNEQYF | - | TRBJ2-7 | TRBV7-2
CASSYLAGGRETQYF | - | TRBJ2-5 | TRBV27
CTSGFTSTNEKLFF | few | TRBJ1-4 | TRBV12-5